This T cell receptor beta chain came from a study of post-analysis software for immune sequencing data. Points from the study as a whole: Strong co-clustering by F measure was evident for samples that had been prepared in the same batch. A few TRBV segments were significantly more frequent in patients than in controls. TRBV5-6, TRBV5-1 and TRBV20-1 were among these segments.

As to this clonotype: Its target is not known.

cDNA libraries of TCR beta carried unique molecular identifiers. Each batch of roughly 0.9 to 10 million T cells produced roughly 0.5 million cDNA molecules. A single record per CDR3 protein comes from TCRdb applying MiXCR to the PCR reads. The table includes 800,000 to 950,000 distinct CDR3 sequences, approximately 57% detected once. The V and J ends lost 4 bases and 6 bases respectively, with 9 bases between them. This CDR3 is 13 amino acids long. CDR1 is KGHDR and CDR2 is SFDVKD in the germline V gene. The sample taken for sequencing was blood. The rearrangement uses TRBV24-1 and TRBJ2-1; D remains ambiguous. The receptor comes from a girl aged 10-17 years with multiple sclerosis. Written as DNA, the CDR3 is TGTGCCACCAGTGACCGTGCAAGCAATGAGCAGTTCTTC. Translating it yields CATSDRASNEQFF.